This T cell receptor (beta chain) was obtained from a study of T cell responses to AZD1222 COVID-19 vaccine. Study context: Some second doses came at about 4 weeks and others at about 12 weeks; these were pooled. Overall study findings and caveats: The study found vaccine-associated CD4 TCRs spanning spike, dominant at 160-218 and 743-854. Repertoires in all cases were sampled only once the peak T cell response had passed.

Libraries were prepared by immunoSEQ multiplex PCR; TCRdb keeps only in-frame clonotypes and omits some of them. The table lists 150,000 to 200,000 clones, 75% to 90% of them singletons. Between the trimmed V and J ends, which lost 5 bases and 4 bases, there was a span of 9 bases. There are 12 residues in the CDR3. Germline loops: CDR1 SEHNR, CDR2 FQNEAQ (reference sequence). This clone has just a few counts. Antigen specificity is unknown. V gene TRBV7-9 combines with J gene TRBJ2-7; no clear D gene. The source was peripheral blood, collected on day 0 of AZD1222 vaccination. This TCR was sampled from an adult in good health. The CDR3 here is CASSAISYEQYF. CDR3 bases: TGTGCCAGCAGCGCCATCTCTTACGAGCAGTACTTC. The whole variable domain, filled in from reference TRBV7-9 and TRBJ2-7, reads DTGVSQNPRHKITKRGQNVTFRCDPISEHNRLYWYRQTLGQGPEFLTYFQNEAQLEKSRLLSDRFSAERPKGSFSTLEIQRTEQGDSAMYLCASSAISYEQYFGPGTRLTVT.